A selection of T cell receptor beta chains follows, all from one sample in a study of blood T cell repertoires in COVID-19. Repertoires were generated with immunoSEQ multiplex PCR, while TCRdb's copy carries only in-frame clones and drops some. The repertoire holds 40,000 to 50,000 clones, about four fifths seen once, with approximately 40% in the top ten. The source material was peripheral blood. All receptors derive from a woman older than 75 with acute or convalescent COVID-19. Both conserved end residues are part of each CDR3. The D gene is left open where the match is weak. Rows may omit the clone size; those that give it use once, few, many or a size class.

V: TRBV7-2
D: -
J: TRBJ1-5
length: 15
size: -
CDR3: CASSLSWGGNQPQHF
DNA: TGTGCCAGCAGCTTATCATGGGGGGGCAATCAGCCCCAGCATTTT

V: TRBV9
D: TRBD1
J: TRBJ1-4
length: 15
size: -
CDR3: CASSERQGFNEKLFF
DNA: TGTGCCAGCAGCGAGCGACAGGGTTTTAATGAAAAACTGTTTTTT

V: TRBV6-2/TRBV6-3
D: -
J: TRBJ1-2
length: 16
size: -
CDR3: CASSYSSPYPGFGYTF
DNA: TGTGCCAGCAGTTACTCGAGTCCTTATCCCGGGTTTGGCTACACCTTC

V: TRBV5-6
D: -
J: TRBJ2-7
length: 15
size: -
CDR3: CASSGARQGPYEQYF
DNA: TGTGCCAGCAGCGGGGCTCGGCAGGGGCCCTACGAGCAGTACTTC

V: TRBV28
D: TRBD1
J: TRBJ1-2
length: 15
size: -
CDR3: CASTPWQGDNYGYTF
DNA: TGTGCCAGCACCCCCTGGCAGGGGGATAACTATGGCTACACCTTC

V: TRBV6-2/TRBV6-3
D: -
J: TRBJ2-3
length: 16
size: -
CDR3: CASSYLAGVGTDTQYF
DNA: TGTGCCAGCAGTTACCTTGCCGGGGTCGGTACAGATACGCAGTATTTT

V: TRBV20-1
D: -
J: TRBJ1-6
length: 16
size: -
CDR3: CSASGQGSSYNSPLHF
DNA: TGCAGTGCTAGTGGGCAGGGGAGCTCCTATAATTCACCCCTCCACTTT

V: TRBV30
D: TRBD1
J: TRBJ1-6
length: 16
size: once
CDR3: CAWRQDRGDDNSPLHF
DNA: TGTGCCTGGAGGCAGGACAGGGGGGACGATAATTCACCCCTCCACTTT

V: TRBV15
D: -
J: TRBJ1-2
length: 13
size: -
CDR3: CAAWMDSRGGYTF
DNA: TGTGCCGCATGGATGGACTCCCGAGGGGGCTACACCTTC

V: TRBV7-2
D: TRBD2
J: TRBJ2-1
length: 14
size: once
CDR3: CASSFSGGTGEQFF
DNA: TGTGCCAGCAGCTTTAGCGGGGGGACGGGTGAGCAGTTCTTC

V: TRBV6-6
D: -
J: TRBJ1-6
length: 15
size: -
CDR3: CASRATAEERVSLHF
DNA: TGTGCCAGCCGGGCCACCGCGGAGGAGCGAGTCTCCCTCCACTTT

V: TRBV18
D: -
J: TRBJ1-4
length: 14
size: many
CDR3: CASSPRDNGEKLFF
DNA: TGTGCCAGCTCACCCCGGGACAATGGAGAAAAACTGTTTTTT

V: TRBV10-3
D: TRBD1
J: TRBJ1-1
length: 13
size: -
CDR3: CAISRDRVTEAFF
DNA: TGTGCCATCAGCCGGGACAGGGTGACTGAAGCTTTCTTT

V: TRBV10-2
D: TRBD1
J: TRBJ2-2
length: 14
size: -
CDR3: CASWGQGYTGELFF
DNA: TGCGCCAGCTGGGGACAGGGGTACACCGGGGAGCTGTTTTTT

V: TRBV12-3/TRBV12-4
D: -
J: TRBJ2-5
length: 12
size: few
CDR3: CASSPTQETQYF
DNA: TGTGCCAGCAGTCCTACCCAAGAGACCCAGTACTTC

V: TRBV6-2/TRBV6-3
D: -
J: TRBJ1-1
length: 17
size: once
CDR3: CASSYPSRGTLNTEAFF
DNA: TGTGCCAGCAGTTACCCCTCCAGGGGAACCTTGAACACTGAAGCTTTCTTT

V: TRBV6-2/TRBV6-3
D: -
J: TRBJ2-7
length: 12
size: once
CDR3: CASSYAGYEQYF
DNA: TGTGCCAGCAGTTACGCAGGCTACGAGCAGTACTTC

V: TRBV11-2
D: TRBD1
J: TRBJ2-1
length: 18
size: few
CDR3: CASSPFLSGQGKYNEQFF
DNA: TGTGCCAGCAGCCCCTTCTTGAGCGGACAGGGGAAATACAATGAGCAGTTCTTC

V: TRBV19
D: -
J: TRBJ2-1
length: 15
size: few
CDR3: CATSKGGPTYNEQFF
DNA: TGTGCCACCTCGAAGGGCGGGCCGACCTACAATGAGCAGTTCTTC

V: TRBV7-2
D: -
J: TRBJ1-6
length: 14
size: -
CDR3: CASSFLVSNSPLHF
DNA: TGTGCCAGCAGCTTTTTAGTATCTAATTCACCCCTCCACTTT

V: TRBV15
D: TRBD1
J: TRBJ1-5
length: 15
size: -
CDR3: CATSRDQGEDQPQHF
DNA: TGTGCCACCAGCAGGGATCAGGGGGAGGATCAGCCCCAGCATTTT

V: TRBV29-1
D: -
J: TRBJ1-2
length: 12
size: few
CDR3: CSVLDGDYGYTF
DNA: TGCAGCGTTCTTGACGGAGACTATGGCTACACCTTC

V: TRBV6-1
D: -
J: TRBJ1-1
length: 14
size: -
CDR3: CASSEVESSTEAFF
DNA: TGTGCCAGCAGTGAAGTGGAGAGTAGCACTGAAGCTTTCTTT

V: TRBV19
D: -
J: TRBJ1-3
length: 14
size: -
CDR3: CASSAQGSVNTIYF
DNA: TGTGCCAGTAGTGCCCAGGGTTCGGTCAACACCATATATTTT

V: TRBV11-2
D: TRBD1
J: TRBJ1-1
length: 15
size: -
CDR3: CASSLGTGVGTEAFF
DNA: TGTGCCAGCAGCTTAGGGACAGGGGTGGGTACTGAAGCTTTCTTT

V: TRBV5-1
D: -
J: TRBJ2-7
length: 14
size: -
CDR3: CASSPQDTSYEQYF
DNA: TGCGCCAGCAGCCCCCAAGACACCTCCTACGAGCAGTACTTC

V: TRBV6-6
D: TRBD1
J: TRBJ1-1
length: 15
size: -
CDR3: CASSYAGTVNTEAFF
DNA: TGTGCCAGCAGTTACGCCGGGACAGTGAACACTGAAGCTTTCTTT

V: TRBV7-8
D: -
J: TRBJ1-1
length: 14
size: -
CDR3: CASSLVQGNTEAFF
DNA: TGTGCCAGCAGCTTAGTTCAGGGGAACACTGAAGCTTTCTTT

V: TRBV2
D: -
J: TRBJ1-4
length: 15
size: -
CDR3: CASSEARATNEKLFF
DNA: TGTGCCAGCAGTGAAGCCCGGGCAACTAATGAAAAACTGTTTTTT